This T cell receptor (beta chain) is from a study of blood T cell repertoires in COVID-19. Turning to the study itself: Nucleic acid was either cDNA or gDNA, and it came from T cells, B-cell-depleted T cells, or PBMCs.

The CDR3 is 16 amino acids. CDR1 and CDR2 (germline): SGHRS, YFSETQ. J was trimmed by 6 bases and V by 4 bases; bases with no gene match: 10. Sequencing used immunoSEQ multiplex PCR; TCRdb keeps in-frame clones, though not all of them. Of about 76,000 clones listed, approximately 81% are singletons. The gene calls are TRBV5-1 and TRBJ2-7; 13 nucleotides line up with TRBD2. Sequences were obtained from peripheral blood. The TCR was taken from a man between 60 and 75 years old with COVID-19, enrolled during active disease. The CDR3 sequence is CASSQTPGLAGSEQYF. CDR3 DNA: TGCGCCAGCAGCCAAACACCGGGACTAGCGGGATCCGAGCAGTACTTC.